Listed below are T cell receptor beta chains from one sample, sequenced in a study of T cell repertoires in cytomegalovirus infection. TCRdb re-derived calls from the reads in MiXCR, one entry per CDR3 protein. The sample has about 160,000 distinct CDR3 sequences, about 15% seen once; the top ten hold roughly a sixth. The sequenced sample consisted of CD8+ T cells from PBMCs. Receptors were obtained from a human donor in good health (CMV status not recorded). Some clones in this sample may be carry-over from other donors' samples. Each CDR3 is given with its conserved first and last residue.

>TRBJ2-1|TRBV14
CASSPRSSYNEQFF
>TRBJ2-1|TRBV20-1
CSAPPLAKINEQFF
>TRBJ1-1|TRBV5-6
CASSLLGMNTEAFF
>TRBJ2-7|TRBV28
CASSTGNSYEQYF
>TRBJ2-7|TRBV7-9
CASSSEGGTSYEQYF
>TRBJ2-1|TRBV6-8
CASGPREGDGRGNEQFF
>TRBJ2-1|TRBV28
CASSFRLAGGGYNEQFF
>TRBJ2-1|TRBV20-1
CSAAGTGVTNEQFF
>TRBJ2-7|TRBV28
CASRSLREGHEQYF
>TRBJ2-5|TRBV12-3/TRBV12-4
CASRSRGETQYF
>TRBJ2-3|TRBV12-3/TRBV12-4
CASSFAPGGVDTQYF
>TRBJ2-7|TRBV28
CASSLVGSGRYEQYF
>TRBJ2-1|TRBV7-9
CASDLLGGVNEQFF
>TRBJ1-5|TRBV12-3/TRBV12-4
CASRPPGGAGQPQHF
>TRBJ1-5|TRBV28
CASSSADKDQPQHF
>TRBJ2-1|TRBV6-5
CAVGQGLYNEQFF
>TRBJ2-1|TRBV4-1
CASSQEALAYDNEQFF
>TRBJ1-4|TRBV7-2
CASSYRERTYEKLFF
>TRBJ1-1|TRBV7-2
CASSTNRMNTEAFF